Listed below are T cell receptor beta chains from one sample, sequenced in a study of blood T cell repertoires in COVID-19. The protocol was immunoSEQ multiplex PCR, while the TCRdb copy is restricted to in-frame clones and leaves out a portion. The top ten hold around 4% of the sample, which has about 290,000 clones, roughly 80% seen once. Material for sequencing was peripheral blood. The receptors originated from a woman aged 45-65 years with active or convalescent COVID-19. The CDR3 runs from the conserved cysteine through the conserved F or W. Each record gives: CDR3 DNA, CDR3 protein, V gene, J gene, clone size, D gene, CDR3 length. D genes are given only for firm matches. Some rows mark clone size as missing; the rest say once, few, many or name a class of expanded clone.

TGTGCCAGCAGCTTCGGCGGGAGTAGATACGAGCAGTACTTC	CASSFGGSRYEQYF	TRBV7-2	TRBJ2-7	.	TRBD2	14
TGTGCCAGCAGTTACGGGCGGGGGGGCACTGAAGCTTTCTTT	CASSYGRGGTEAFF	TRBV6-6	TRBJ1-1	.	.	14
TGTGCCAGCTCAAAAACGGGACAGGACAACACTGAAGCTTTCTTT	CASSKTGQDNTEAFF	TRBV9	TRBJ1-1	.	TRBD1	15
TGTGCCAGCAGCTTCCGTTCGGGGGGAGGGTTTATCTACGAGCAGTACTTC	CASSFRSGGGFIYEQYF	TRBV7-2	TRBJ2-7	.	TRBD2	17
TGCGCCAGCAGCCCTGGACAGGGTTATATGAACACTGAAGCTTTCTTT	CASSPGQGYMNTEAFF	TRBV4-1	TRBJ1-1	.	TRBD1	16
TGTGCCAGCAGTCCAGGGGTCAATAATTCACCCCTCCACTTT	CASSPGVNNSPLHF	TRBV6-4	TRBJ1-6	.	.	14
TGTGCCAGCAGCTCAGAGGCCGTGGCTAATGAAAAACTGTTTTTT	CASSSEAVANEKLFF	TRBV2	TRBJ1-4	once	.	15
TGTGCCAGCAGTCGAGGGCTAGAGGTCACCTATGGCTACACCTTC	CASSRGLEVTYGYTF	TRBV6-5	TRBJ1-2	.	.	15
TGTGCCAGCAGCCAACGGGGGGCGGGAGGTTTCATCGGGGAGCTGTTTTTT	CASSQRGAGGFIGELFF	TRBV3-1/TRBV3-2	TRBJ2-2	few	TRBD2	17
TGTGCCAGCAGCGTCGACTTGGCAGATACGCAGTATTTT	CASSVDLADTQYF	TRBV12-3/TRBV12-4	TRBJ2-3	once	.	13
TGTGCCTGGAGTGTCGGGGGGCCGCAGGGAAACACCATATATTTT	CAWSVGGPQGNTIYF	TRBV30	TRBJ1-3	.	.	15
TGTGCCAGCAGCCGCGGGACAGCGTTGAATCAGCCCCAGCATTTT	CASSRGTALNQPQHF	TRBV28	TRBJ1-5	.	TRBD1	15
TGCGCCAGCACCCCTCAGGGCCTGAACACTGAAGCTTTCTTT	CASTPQGLNTEAFF	TRBV5-1	TRBJ1-1	.	.	14
TGTGCCAGCAGTGTTTCGCTAGCGCTACCACAAGAGACCCAGTACTTC	CASSVSLALPQETQYF	TRBV6-1	TRBJ2-5	.	.	16
TGTGCCAGCAGCCTGACAGGGTATCAGCCCCAGCATTTT	CASSLTGYQPQHF	TRBV3-1/TRBV3-2	TRBJ1-5	few	TRBD1	13
TGCGCCAGCAGCTATGGACAGGGGGGCCACACTGGGGCCAACGTCCTGACTTTC	CASSYGQGGHTGANVLTF	TRBV5-1	TRBJ2-6	.	TRBD1	18
TGTGCCATCAGCTTATCCGGGACAGGCGATGAAAAACTGTTTTTT	CAISLSGTGDEKLFF	TRBV10-3	TRBJ1-4	.	TRBD1	15
TGTGCCAGCAGCGAACAGGGTAGTGGCTACACCTTC	CASSEQGSGYTF	TRBV7-9	TRBJ1-2	.	.	12
TGTGCCAGCAGCTTGGGTCGAGCTAGCGGGTACAATGAGCAGTTCTTC	CASSLGRASGYNEQFF	TRBV11-2	TRBJ2-1	.	TRBD2	16
TGCGCCAGCAGCTTGGTAGCGACAGGGAGGAATGAGCAGTTCTTC	CASSLVATGRNEQFF	TRBV5-1	TRBJ2-1	.	.	15
TGTGCCAGCAGCCCTGGACTAACCTCCTACAATGAGCAGTTCTTC	CASSPGLTSYNEQFF	TRBV12-1	TRBJ2-1	.	.	15
TGTGCCAGCAGTCCTCTCGGGCGGGAGAGGAACAATGAGCAGTTCTTC	CASSPLGRERNNEQFF	TRBV27	TRBJ2-1	.	TRBD2	16
TGTGCCAGCAGCTTAGAGGGACAGGGGTACAATGAGCAGTTCTTC	CASSLEGQGYNEQFF	TRBV7-6	TRBJ2-1	.	TRBD1	15
TGTGCCAGCAGCTTAGCCCAGGGGATGAACGAGCAGTACTTC	CASSLAQGMNEQYF	TRBV7-9	TRBJ2-7	.	.	14
TGTGCCAGTAGGACAGGGTTTACCATGAACACTGAAGCTTTCTTT	CASRTGFTMNTEAFF	TRBV19	TRBJ1-1	.	TRBD1	15
TGTGCCAGCACCCGCACGGGGGGGGGCTCCGACTATGGCTACACCTTC	CASTRTGGGSDYGYTF	TRBV9	TRBJ1-2	.	.	16
TGTGCCAGCAGCCAAGACCCGGACAGGGACTATGGCTACACCTTC	CASSQDPDRDYGYTF	TRBV14	TRBJ1-2	.	TRBD1	15
TGTGCCAGCAGCTTGGGCGGAGCTGGGGCCAACGTCCTGACTTTC	CASSLGGAGANVLTF	TRBV5-5	TRBJ2-6	.	.	15
TGTGCCAGCTCACCCTCTAGCGGGAGCTCCTACAATGAGCAGTTCTTC	CASSPSSGSSYNEQFF	TRBV18	TRBJ2-1	.	TRBD2	16
TGTGCCAGCAGCCTAAGGGACAGGGCTAATGAAAAACTGTTTTTT	CASSLRDRANEKLFF	TRBV3-1/TRBV3-2	TRBJ1-4	.	TRBD1	15
TGTGCCAGCAGTTTAAGGACAGGGAATGGCTACACCTTC	CASSLRTGNGYTF	TRBV28	TRBJ1-2	.	TRBD1	13
TGTGCCAGCAGCTCGTTCGGGGATAGCAATCAGCCCCAGCATTTT	CASSSFGDSNQPQHF	TRBV27	TRBJ1-5	.	.	15
TGTGCCACCAGCAGAGAGAGCCCTACGACCGGGAGGATACAGACCCAGTACTTC	CATSRESPTTGRIQTQYF	TRBV15	TRBJ2-5	.	TRBD2	18
TGTGCCAGCAGCCCCCGAGCAGGGGATCAGCCCCAGCATTTT	CASSPRAGDQPQHF	TRBV7-2	TRBJ1-5	.	.	14
TGTGCCTGGAGTCCCGCGAGGGAGCAGTACTTC	CAWSPAREQYF	TRBV30	TRBJ2-7	.	.	11
TGTGCCAGCAGCGCTTCCTCCTACAATGAGCAGTTCTTC	CASSASSYNEQFF	TRBV9	TRBJ2-1	.	.	13
TGTGCCAGCAGCCAAGACCGGGGGAGCTCCTACAATGAGCAGTTCTTC	CASSQDRGSSYNEQFF	TRBV3-1/TRBV3-2	TRBJ2-1	.	.	16
TGTGCCAGCAGCCACCTCCTAGCGGGAAGGAAAGATGAGCAGTTCTTC	CASSHLLAGRKDEQFF	TRBV5-6	TRBJ2-1	.	TRBD2	16
TGTGCCAGTAGTATTACAGGTCTCTTTAACTATGGCTACACCTTC	CASSITGLFNYGYTF	TRBV19	TRBJ1-2	.	.	15
TGTGCCAGCAGCGTAGGAGGCGGGAGCGGGAGTCGGGAGCAGTTCTTC	CASSVGGGSGSREQFF	TRBV9	TRBJ2-1	.	TRBD2	16
TGTGCCAGTAGTCCCGACAGGGGGATCGATGAGCAGTTCTTC	CASSPDRGIDEQFF	TRBV19	TRBJ2-1	.	TRBD1	14
TGTGCCAGAAGCTTGAGGGTAGCGGGAGGGAATCTAGCCAAAAACATTCAGTACTTC	CARSLRVAGGNLAKNIQYF	TRBV5-3	TRBJ2-4	.	TRBD2	19
TGTGCCAGCAGGATAAGCCGGGACAGGGCCGTTGGTCATGAAAAACTGTTTTTT	CASRISRDRAVGHEKLFF	TRBV2	TRBJ1-4	.	TRBD1	18
TGTGCCAGCAGTACGGGACAGGGGGCGACCGGGGAGCTGTTTTTT	CASSTGQGATGELFF	TRBV7-9	TRBJ2-2	.	TRBD1	15
TGTGCCAGCAGCTTAGATTTTAGGGGGCAGGGAGATGGCTACACCTTC	CASSLDFRGQGDGYTF	TRBV11-2	TRBJ1-2	.	TRBD1	16
TGTGCCAGCAGCGTAGGTCGGGGCGGGAGCCTGGAGACCCAGTACTTC	CASSVGRGGSLETQYF	TRBV9	TRBJ2-5	.	TRBD2	16
TGTGCCATCAGGACAGGGCCGAACACTGAAGCTTTCTTT	CAIRTGPNTEAFF	TRBV10-3	TRBJ1-1	.	TRBD1	13
TGCGCCAGCAGCCATCCTAGCCGGGAATACAATGAGCAGTTCTTC	CASSHPSREYNEQFF	TRBV4-1	TRBJ2-1	.	.	15
TGTGCCAGCAGCGTAGTCGGCGGGAGGGCCGCAGATACGCAGTATTTT	CASSVVGGRAADTQYF	TRBV9	TRBJ2-3	few	TRBD2	16